This T cell receptor beta chain was documented in a study of beta chain features in type 1 diabetes. Study-level information: Patients looked much like healthy donors when it came to age, gender and cell yields.

Cell sorting via CD45RO/CCR7/CD25/CD127/CD95/CD27 was performed to obtain CD4+ naive, central memory, regulatory and stem cell-like memory cells. On this clone: The antigen remains undetermined.

Study-wide results and limits: In patients and controls equally, PCR might favor templates that are shorter.

Reverse transcription of all isolated RNA meant that expressed TCRB transcripts were sequenced. There were 3 million to 4 million reads on average in the naive, central memory and regulatory T cell samples. Sequencing used immunoSEQ multiplex PCR; TCRdb keeps in-frame clones, though not all of them. The sample has almost 350,000 clones; 15% to 20% are singletons. This receptor was identified in a woman under 30 in good health. The sample taken for sequencing was naive CD4+ T cells from blood.

CDR3 coding DNA: TGTGCCAGCAGTTTAATGGACCCAGGGGGGAAGTTCTTC. This encodes CASSLMDPGGKFF. J is TRBJ2-1 and V is TRBV28; D perhaps matches TRBD1 (7 bases). The V end lost 2 bases, the J end lost 14 bases, and 16 bases lay between the germline ends. This CDR3 has 13 amino acids. The germline V gene encodes CDR1 MDHEN and CDR2 SYDVKM.